This T cell receptor beta chain was documented in a study of blood T cell repertoires in COVID-19. In the study's own analysis: Amplified reference gene primers provided the basis for estimating nucleated cell counts. This table comes from immunoSEQ multiplex PCR, and its TCRdb copy is limited to in-frame clones, with some not included. The DNA was the basis for D and trimming; V, J and clone size are from that table. The sample has under 75,000 clones; around 82% are singletons. Trimming cost V 2 bases and J 7 bases; bases outside gene matches: 7. The CDR3 runs 15 residues. V gene TRBV5-3 combines with J gene TRBJ1-5; TRBD1 matches at 9 bases. Being an ORF, TRBV5-3 has a function that is uncertain. The origin of this receptor is a man between 60 and 75 years old with acute or convalescent COVID-19. The sequenced sample consisted of peripheral blood. CDR3 protein: CARSFGTGIGQPQHF. The CDR3 nucleotides read TGTGCCAGAAGCTTCGGGACAGGGATAGGGCAGCCCCAGCATTTT.